These T cell receptor beta chains were read from a single sample in a study of CD8 T cells in Susac syndrome. One entry per CDR3 protein results from TCRdb running MiXCR on the immunoSEQ multiplex PCR reads. The sample carries 71,000 or so distinct CDR3 sequences, just over 90% recorded once. Sequencing was done on a sample of CD4+ T cells from PBMCs. The receptors shown here come from a human donor with Susac syndrome. The conserved cysteine and the conserved F or W are not part of the CDR3 here.

V gene,J gene,CDR3 protein
TRBV6-2/TRBV6-3,TRBJ2-3,ASSGVVGRGVLTDTQY
TRBV7-8,TRBJ1-1,ASSRTEGRAEAF
TRBV19,TRBJ1-5,ASSTRTGVGGQPQH
TRBV3-1,TRBJ2-7,ASSQWRGSYEQY
TRBV4-1,TRBJ1-1,ASSQDGLNTEAF
TRBV12-3/TRBV12-4,TRBJ1-4,ASRSGAGDEKLF
TRBV12-3/TRBV12-4,TRBJ1-5,ASDGQGGAGNQPQH
TRBV2,TRBJ2-7,ASNVGGIYEQY
TRBV30,TRBJ2-7,AWSLGGTGRYEQY
TRBV12-3/TRBV12-4,TRBJ2-7,ASSLSNEQY
TRBV7-2,TRBJ1-5,ASSLNTGGNQPQH
TRBV28,TRBJ2-7,ASGPYEQY
TRBV20-1,TRBJ1-2,SASAMVWTQRDGYT
TRBV18,TRBJ2-3,ASSPTGGPDTQY
TRBV28,TRBJ2-3,ASSPEWTGSTDTQY
TRBV5-1,TRBJ2-3,ASSEQPADTQY
TRBV4-2,TRBJ2-3,ASSQDPLPLTGTQY
TRBV5-1,TRBJ1-1,ASSLGQGVNTEVF
TRBV19,TRBJ2-1,ASRGFAGVNEQF
TRBV5-5,TRBJ2-4,ASSFEASGEIAKNIQY
TRBV25-1,TRBJ2-3,AVGLAGWGTQY
TRBV20-1,TRBJ1-6,SARVEGNLLYNSPLH
TRBV5-6,TRBJ1-1,ASSLIWGANTEAF
TRBV7-2,TRBJ2-1,ASSLVAGRNEQF
TRBV20-1,TRBJ1-2,SAREPFQDNYGYT
TRBV18,TRBJ1-1,ASSLDLVNTEAF
TRBV19,TRBJ1-6,ASSSQGYNSPLH
TRBV29-1,TRBJ2-7,SDLWGQGTYEQY
TRBV30,TRBJ2-3,ACALTSRDTQY
TRBV7-8,TRBJ2-1,ASSLYPTPLQGQFRNEQF
TRBV5-1,TRBJ1-1,ASSLIGTGGTEAF
TRBV28,TRBJ2-3,ATDWRSALSTDTQY
TRBV21-1,TRBJ2-2,ASSKVSWLPPCTGELF
TRBV18,TRBJ2-3,ASSPLASGGTGTQY
TRBV11-2,TRBJ2-3,ASSSPASGGVLADTQY
TRBV30,TRBJ2-3,AWSVRSRDTQY
TRBV7-2,TRBJ2-7,ASSLISGGHYEQY
TRBV3-1,TRBJ2-1,ASSQELAGGPRDEQF
TRBV6-2/TRBV6-3,TRBJ2-1,ASSGASGYNEQF
TRBV20-1,TRBJ1-2,SAKITGGDYGYT
TRBV7-2,TRBJ2-2,ASSLGGYGELF
TRBV9,TRBJ1-6,ASSERSSYNSPLH
TRBV11-2,TRBJ2-7,ASSLNRGYEQY
TRBV2,TRBJ1-5,ASSDRAGASNQPQH
TRBV9,TRBJ1-5,ASSADSSIQPQH
TRBV20-1,TRBJ1-2,SAAGHNYGYT
TRBV28,TRBJ2-1,ASSQPRRGYNEQF
TRBV10-3,TRBJ2-1,AISESPSGSFNNEQF
TRBV7-9,TRBJ1-2,ASTRGSYGYT
TRBV11-2,TRBJ2-5,ASSLVGQGTQY
TRBV6-5,TRBJ2-2,ASSYSNRNTGELF
TRBV7-3,TRBJ2-2,ASSLLGRGTGELF
TRBV30,TRBJ1-4,AWSLMGQPNEKLF
TRBV6-2/TRBV6-3,TRBJ2-2,ASSRPGELF
TRBV3-1,TRBJ2-7,ASSQEVGRYEQY
TRBV7-9,TRBJ2-5,ASSFGGGPQETQY
TRBV18,TRBJ1-2,ASSPHGTGPFNYGYT
TRBV28,TRBJ2-7,ASSPRGLADDYEQY